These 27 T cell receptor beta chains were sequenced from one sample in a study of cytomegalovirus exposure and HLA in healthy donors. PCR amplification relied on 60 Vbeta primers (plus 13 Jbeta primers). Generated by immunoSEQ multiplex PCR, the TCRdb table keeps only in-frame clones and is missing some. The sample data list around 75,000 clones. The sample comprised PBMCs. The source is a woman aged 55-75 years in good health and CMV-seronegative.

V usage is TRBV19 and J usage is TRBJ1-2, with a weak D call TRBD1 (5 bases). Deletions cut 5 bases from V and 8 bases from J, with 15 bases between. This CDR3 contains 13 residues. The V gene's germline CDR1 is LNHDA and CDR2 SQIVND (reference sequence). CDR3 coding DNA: TGTGCCAGTAGTCCGCGCGGGACTGGAGGCTACACCTTC. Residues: CASSPRGTGGYTF.

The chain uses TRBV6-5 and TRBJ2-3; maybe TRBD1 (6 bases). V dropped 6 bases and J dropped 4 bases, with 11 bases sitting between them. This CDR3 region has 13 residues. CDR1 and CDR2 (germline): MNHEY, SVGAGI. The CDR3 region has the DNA TGTGCCAGCAGAACAGGGACCGCAGATACGCAGTATTTT. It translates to CASRTGTADTQYF.

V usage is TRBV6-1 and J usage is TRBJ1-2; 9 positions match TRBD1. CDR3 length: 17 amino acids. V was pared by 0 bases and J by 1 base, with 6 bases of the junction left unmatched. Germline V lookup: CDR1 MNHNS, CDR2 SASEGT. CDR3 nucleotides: TGTGCCAGCAGTGAAGCGGTCGGGACAGGGCATAACTATGGCTACACCTTC. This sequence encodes CASSEAVGTGHNYGYTF.

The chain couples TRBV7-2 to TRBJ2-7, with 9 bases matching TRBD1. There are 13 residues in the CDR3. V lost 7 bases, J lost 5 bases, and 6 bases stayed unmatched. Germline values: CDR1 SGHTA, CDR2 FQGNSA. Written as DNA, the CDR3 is TGTGCCAGCAACTCCGGGACAGGGAACGAGCAGTACTTC. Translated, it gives CASNSGTGNEQYF.

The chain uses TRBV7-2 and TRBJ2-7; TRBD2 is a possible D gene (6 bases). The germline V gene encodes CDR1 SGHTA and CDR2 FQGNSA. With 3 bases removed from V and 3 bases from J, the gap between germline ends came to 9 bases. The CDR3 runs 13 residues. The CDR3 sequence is CASSFGDFYEQYF. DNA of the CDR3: TGTGCCAGCAGCTTTGGGGACTTCTACGAGCAGTACTTC.

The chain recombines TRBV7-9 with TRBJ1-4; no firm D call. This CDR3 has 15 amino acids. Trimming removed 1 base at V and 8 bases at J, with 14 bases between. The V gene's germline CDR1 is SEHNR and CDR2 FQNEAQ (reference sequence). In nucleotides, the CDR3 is TGTGCCAGCAGCTTAGAGACGCGTCCGAGGGAAAAACTGTTTTTT. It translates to CASSLETRPREKLFF.

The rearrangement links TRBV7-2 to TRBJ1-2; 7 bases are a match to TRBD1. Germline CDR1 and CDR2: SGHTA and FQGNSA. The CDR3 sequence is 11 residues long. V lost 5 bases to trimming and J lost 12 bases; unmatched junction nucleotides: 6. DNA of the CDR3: TGTGCCAGCAGCACACAGGGGCGGAACACCTTC. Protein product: CASSTQGRNTF.

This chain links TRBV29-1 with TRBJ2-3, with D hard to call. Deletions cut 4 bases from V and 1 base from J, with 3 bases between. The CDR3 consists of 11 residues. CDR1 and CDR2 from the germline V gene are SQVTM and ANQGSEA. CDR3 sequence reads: CSVAGTDTQYF. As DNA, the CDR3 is TGCAGCGTTGCAGGCACAGATACGCAGTATTTT.

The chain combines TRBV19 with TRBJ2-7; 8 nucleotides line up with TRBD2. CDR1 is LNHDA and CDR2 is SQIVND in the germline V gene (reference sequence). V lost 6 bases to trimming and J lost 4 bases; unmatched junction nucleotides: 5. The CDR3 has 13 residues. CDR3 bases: TGTGCCAGTAGGGAAGCGGGAGCTTACGAGCAGTACTTC. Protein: CASREAGAYEQYF.

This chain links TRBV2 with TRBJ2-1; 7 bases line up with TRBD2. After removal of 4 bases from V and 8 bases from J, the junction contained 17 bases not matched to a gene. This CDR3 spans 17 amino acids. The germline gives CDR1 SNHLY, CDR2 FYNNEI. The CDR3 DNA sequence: TGTGCCAGCAGTGGAGCCCCTCCCCCGGGACTACAAGATGAGCAGTTCTTC. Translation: CASSGAPPPGLQDEQFF.

CDR3 sequence (DNA): TGTGCCAGCAGTTTATGGGGGGGCGGCTACGAGCAGTACTTC. Its translation is CASSLWGGGYEQYF. V gene TRBV27 combines with J gene TRBJ2-7; D is perhaps TRBD2 (7 bases). V gave up 1 base and J gave up 3 bases, with 10 bases separating them. The CDR3 length is 14 residues. Germline V gene data show CDR1 as MNHEY and CDR2 as SMNVEV (reference sequence).

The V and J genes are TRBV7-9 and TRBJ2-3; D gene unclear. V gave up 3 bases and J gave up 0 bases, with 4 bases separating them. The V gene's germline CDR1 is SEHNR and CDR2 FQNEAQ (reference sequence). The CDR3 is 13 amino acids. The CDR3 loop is CASSFYSTDTQYF. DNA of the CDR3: TGTGCCAGCAGCTTCTACAGCACAGATACGCAGTATTTT.

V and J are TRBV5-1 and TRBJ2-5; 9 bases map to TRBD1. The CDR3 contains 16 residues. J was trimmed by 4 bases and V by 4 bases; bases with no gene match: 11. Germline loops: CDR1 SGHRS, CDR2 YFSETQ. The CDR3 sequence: CASSRQGGQGRETQYF. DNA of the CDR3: TGCGCCAGCAGCCGGCAGGGCGGACAGGGGAGAGAGACCCAGTACTTC.

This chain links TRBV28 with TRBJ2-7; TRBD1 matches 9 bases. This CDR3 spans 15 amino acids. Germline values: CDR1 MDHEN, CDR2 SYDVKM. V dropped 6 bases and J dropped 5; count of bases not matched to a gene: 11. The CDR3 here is CASSPPGQGADEQYF. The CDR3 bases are TGTGCCAGCAGCCCCCCGGGACAGGGTGCCGACGAGCAGTACTTC.

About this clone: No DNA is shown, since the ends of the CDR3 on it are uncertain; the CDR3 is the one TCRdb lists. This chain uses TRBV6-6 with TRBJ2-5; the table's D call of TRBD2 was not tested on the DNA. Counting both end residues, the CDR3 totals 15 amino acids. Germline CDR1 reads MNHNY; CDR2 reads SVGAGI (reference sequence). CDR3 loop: CASSSSSGSFKTQYF.

The CDR3 bases are TGTGCCAGCAGCTCGGGGGTCATTGGGCAGCATTTT. It codes for CASSSGVIGQHF. This rearrangement joins TRBV28 to TRBJ1-5, with D perhaps matching TRBD1 (5 bases). V gave up 6 bases and J gave up 13 bases, with 16 bases separating them. Germline V gene lookup returns CDR1 MDHEN and CDR2 SYDVKM. The CDR3 has 12 residues.

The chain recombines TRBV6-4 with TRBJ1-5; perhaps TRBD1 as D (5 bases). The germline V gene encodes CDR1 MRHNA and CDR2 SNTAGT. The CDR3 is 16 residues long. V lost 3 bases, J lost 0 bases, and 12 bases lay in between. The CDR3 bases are TGTGCCAGCAGTGAGCCCAGGGCCTATAGCAATCAGCCCCAGCATTTT. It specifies CASSEPRAYSNQPQHF.

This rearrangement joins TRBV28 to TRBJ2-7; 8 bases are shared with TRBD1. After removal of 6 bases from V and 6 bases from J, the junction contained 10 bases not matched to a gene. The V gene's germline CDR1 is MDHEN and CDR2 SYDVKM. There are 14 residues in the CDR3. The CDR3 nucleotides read TGTGCCAGCAGCACCGGACAGGGCGTAGGCGAGCAGTACTTC. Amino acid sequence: CASSTGQGVGEQYF.

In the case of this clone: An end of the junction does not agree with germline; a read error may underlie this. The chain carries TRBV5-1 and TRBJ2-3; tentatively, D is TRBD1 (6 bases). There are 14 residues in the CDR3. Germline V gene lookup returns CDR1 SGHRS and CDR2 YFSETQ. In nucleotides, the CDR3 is TGCGCCAACAGCGGAACAGGGCGAGCAGATACGCAGTATTTT. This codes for CANSGTGRADTQYF.

The CDR3 protein is CASSQDLDRAGGYTF. CDR3 DNA sequence: TGTGCCAGCAGCCAAGATCTCGACAGAGCGGGGGGCTACACCTTC. J is TRBJ1-2 and V is TRBV4-2; possibly TRBD1 for D (5 bases). V was clipped by 0 bases and J by 8 bases, with 16 bases between them. The CDR3 spans 15 residues. Germline assignment: CDR1 LGHNA and CDR2 YNFKEQ.

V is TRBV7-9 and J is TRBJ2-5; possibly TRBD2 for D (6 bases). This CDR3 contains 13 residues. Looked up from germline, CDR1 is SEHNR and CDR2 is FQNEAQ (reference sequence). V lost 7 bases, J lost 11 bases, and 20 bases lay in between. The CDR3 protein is CASKEGGTGEQYF. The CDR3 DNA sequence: TGTGCCAGCAAGGAGGGCGGGACGGGGGAGCAGTACTTC.

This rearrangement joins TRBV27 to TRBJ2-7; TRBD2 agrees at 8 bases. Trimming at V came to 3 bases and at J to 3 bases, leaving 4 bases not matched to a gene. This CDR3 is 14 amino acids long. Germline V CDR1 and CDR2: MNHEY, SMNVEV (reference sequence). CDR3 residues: CASSLSSGFYEQYF. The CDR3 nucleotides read TGTGCCAGCAGTTTGTCTAGCGGGTTCTACGAGCAGTACTTC.

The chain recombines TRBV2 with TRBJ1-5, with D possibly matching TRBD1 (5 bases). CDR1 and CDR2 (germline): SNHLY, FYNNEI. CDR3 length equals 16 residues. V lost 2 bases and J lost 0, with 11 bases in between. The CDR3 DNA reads TGTGCCAGCAGTGAAATAGGGGAACGTAGCAATCAGCCCCAGCATTTT. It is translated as CASSEIGERSNQPQHF.

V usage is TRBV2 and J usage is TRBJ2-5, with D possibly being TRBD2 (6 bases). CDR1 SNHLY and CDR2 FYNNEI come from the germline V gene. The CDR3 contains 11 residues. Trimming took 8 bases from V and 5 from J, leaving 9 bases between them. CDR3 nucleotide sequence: TGTGCCAGCTTGGCGGGGGAGACCCAGTACTTC. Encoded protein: CASLAGETQYF.

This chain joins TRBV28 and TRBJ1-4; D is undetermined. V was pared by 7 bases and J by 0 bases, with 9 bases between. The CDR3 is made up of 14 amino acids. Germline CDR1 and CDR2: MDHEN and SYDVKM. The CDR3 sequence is CASTDGATNEKLFF. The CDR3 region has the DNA TGTGCCAGCACCGACGGGGCAACTAATGAAAAACTGTTTTTT. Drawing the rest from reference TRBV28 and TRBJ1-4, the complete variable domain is DVKVTQSSRYLVKRTGEKVFLECVQDMDHENMFWYRQDPGLGLRLIYFSYDVKMKEKGDIPEGYSVSREKKERFSLILESASTNQTSMYLCASTDGATNEKLFFGSGTQLSVL.

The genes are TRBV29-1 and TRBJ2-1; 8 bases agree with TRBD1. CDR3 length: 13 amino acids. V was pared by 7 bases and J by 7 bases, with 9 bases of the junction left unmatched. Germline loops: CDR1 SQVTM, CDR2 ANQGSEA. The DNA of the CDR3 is TGCAGCGGTCAGGGGGCGAAAAGGAATGAGCAGTTCTTC. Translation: CSGQGAKRNEQFF.

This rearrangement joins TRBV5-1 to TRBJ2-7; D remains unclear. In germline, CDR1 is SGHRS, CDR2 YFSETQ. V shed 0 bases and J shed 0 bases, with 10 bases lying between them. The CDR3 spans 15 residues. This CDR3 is CASSLAGGASYEQYF. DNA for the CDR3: TGCGCCAGCAGCTTGGCCGGCGGTGCCTCCTACGAGCAGTACTTC.